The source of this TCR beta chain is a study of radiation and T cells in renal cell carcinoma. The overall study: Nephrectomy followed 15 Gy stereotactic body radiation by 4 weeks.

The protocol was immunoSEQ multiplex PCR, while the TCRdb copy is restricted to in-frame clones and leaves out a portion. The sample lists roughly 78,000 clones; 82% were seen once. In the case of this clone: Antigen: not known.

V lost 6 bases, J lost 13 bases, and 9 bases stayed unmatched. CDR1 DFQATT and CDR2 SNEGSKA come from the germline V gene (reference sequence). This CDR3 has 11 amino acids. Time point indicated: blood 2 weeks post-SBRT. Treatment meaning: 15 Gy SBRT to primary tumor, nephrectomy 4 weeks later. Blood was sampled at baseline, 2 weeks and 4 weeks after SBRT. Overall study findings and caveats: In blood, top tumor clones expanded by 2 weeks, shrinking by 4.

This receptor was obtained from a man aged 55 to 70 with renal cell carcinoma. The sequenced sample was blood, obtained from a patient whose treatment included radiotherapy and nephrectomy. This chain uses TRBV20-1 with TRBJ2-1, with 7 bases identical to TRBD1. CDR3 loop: CSAQRGLIQFF. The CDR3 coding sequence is TGCAGTGCCCAAAGGGGGCTGATACAGTTCTTC.